The sequence of this TCR beta chain was determined in a study of cytomegalovirus exposure and HLA in healthy donors. The PCR ran on 60 Vbeta and 13 Jbeta primers. The table came from immunoSEQ multiplex PCR; TCRdb's copy has only in-frame clones and leaves some out. There are approximately 180,000 clones in the sample; roughly 83% occur only once, and roughly 1.6% lies in the top ten. There are 15 residues in the CDR3. The V gene's germline CDR1 is MNHNS and CDR2 SASEGT. V shed 5 bases and J shed 0 bases, with 14 bases lying between them. Sequenced sample: PBMCs. V is TRBV6-1 and J is TRBJ2-7, with D possibly being TRBD1 (6 bases). The TCR was taken from a woman aged 45 to 65 in good health and CMV-seronegative. The CDR3 sequence: CASSLRTESSYEQYF. The CDR3 DNA reads TGTGCCAGCAGTCTTCGGACAGAGAGCTCCTACGAGCAGTACTTC.